This T cell receptor beta chain is drawn from a study of T cells in Graves' hyperthyroidism and ophthalmopathy. Diagnoses rested on clinical symptoms, serum thyroxine and TRAb, thyroid ultrasound and orbital computed tomography. Fresh peripheral blood, 9.5 to 10 ml of it, supplied the PBMCs. The table lists this clonotype with a few counts. Its target is not known. The source material, RNA transcripts, was used to amplify TCR beta CDR3 regions. The HTBI primer set drove a first-round RT-PCR of the TCR CDR3. TCRdb independently ran MiXCR on the multiplex PCR reads; one entry per CDR3 protein. Among 600,000 to 800,000 distinct CDR3 sequences listed, just over 35% were seen once. Study conclusions and caveats: Most thyroid clonotypes expanded above 0.001 appeared in blood too. Ophthalmopathy and stable hyperthyroidism were separated by a 13 V-J model.

The TCR sequence derives from a woman aged 40-49 years with Graves' hyperthyroidism. The sequenced sample was blood.

The CDR3 protein is CSARDGGGSGANVLTF. As DNA, the CDR3 is TGCAGTGCTAGAGATGGTGGGGGCTCTGGGGCCAACGTCCTGACTTTC. The V call is TRBV20-1, the J call TRBJ2-6, with D perhaps given as TRBD1 or TRBD2 (5 bases each). The germline V gene has CDR1 DFQATT and CDR2 SNEGSKA (reference sequence). The CDR3 runs 16 residues. Trimming removed 0 bases from V and 0 bases from J, with 9 bases in between.